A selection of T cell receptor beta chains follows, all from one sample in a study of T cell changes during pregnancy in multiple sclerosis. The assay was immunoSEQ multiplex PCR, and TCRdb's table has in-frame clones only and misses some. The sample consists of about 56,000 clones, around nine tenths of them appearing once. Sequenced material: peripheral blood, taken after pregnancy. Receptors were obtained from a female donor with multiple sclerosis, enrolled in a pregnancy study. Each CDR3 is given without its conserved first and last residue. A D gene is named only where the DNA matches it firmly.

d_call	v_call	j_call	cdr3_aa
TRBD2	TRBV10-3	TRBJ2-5	AISGRGDQETQY
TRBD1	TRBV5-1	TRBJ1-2	ASSQDRVNGYT
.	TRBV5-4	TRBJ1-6	ASSQSSERGGSPLH
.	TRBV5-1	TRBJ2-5	ASSLGEIETQY
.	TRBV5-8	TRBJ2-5	ASSFFGGIGETQY
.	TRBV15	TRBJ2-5	ATSRDRGYMQETQY
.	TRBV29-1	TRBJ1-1	SVEEQPSRTEAF
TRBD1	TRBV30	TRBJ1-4	AWSVIWDRGEKLF
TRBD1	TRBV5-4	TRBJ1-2	ASSNRGLANYGYT
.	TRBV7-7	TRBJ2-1	ASSSSMGHRNEQF
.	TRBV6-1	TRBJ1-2	ASSVGTGEDGYT
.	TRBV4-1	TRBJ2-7	ASSLRRGTYEQY
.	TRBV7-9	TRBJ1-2	ASSLIPGEGYGYT
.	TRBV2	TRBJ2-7	ASTPTTESYEQY
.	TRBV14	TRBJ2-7	ASSLQGLEY
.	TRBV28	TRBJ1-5	ASRGTRGQPQH
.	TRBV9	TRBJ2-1	ASSVLSGTYNEQF
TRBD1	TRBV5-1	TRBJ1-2	ASSFQGTGPNYGYT
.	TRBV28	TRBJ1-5	ASSFPDSRPNQPQH
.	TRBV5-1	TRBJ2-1	ASSLGDGGSSYNEQF
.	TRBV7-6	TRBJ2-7	ASGRSSYEQY
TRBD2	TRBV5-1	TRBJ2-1	ASSLQRGGSYNEQF
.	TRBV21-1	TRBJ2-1	ASSKEGYRELSSYNEQF
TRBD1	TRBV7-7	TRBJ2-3	ASSSQGVADTQY
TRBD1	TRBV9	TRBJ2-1	ASSRDREIEQF
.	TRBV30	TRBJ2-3	AWSEYRYTQY
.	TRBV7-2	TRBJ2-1	ASSLYSAVPILF
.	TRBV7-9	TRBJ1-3	ASTDKTGSGNTIY
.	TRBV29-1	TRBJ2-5	SANLQETQY
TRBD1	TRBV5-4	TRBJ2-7	ASSTKQGTTYEQY
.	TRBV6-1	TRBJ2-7	ASLRTSYEQY
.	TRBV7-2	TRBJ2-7	ASSFGRQAEQY
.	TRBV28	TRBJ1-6	ASSLTGSSYNSPLH
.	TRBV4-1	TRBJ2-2	ASSPVRPGELF
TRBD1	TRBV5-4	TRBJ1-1	ASSLKKTGGEEAF
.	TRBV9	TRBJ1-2	ASSVAGGARVGGYT
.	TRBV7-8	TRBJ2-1	ASSLWESSYNEQF
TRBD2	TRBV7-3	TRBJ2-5	ASSFSGGAGETQY
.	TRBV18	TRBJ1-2	ASSQQAFYGYT
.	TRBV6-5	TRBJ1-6	ASSYGGDHSPLH
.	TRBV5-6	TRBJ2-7	ASSLYGPSDLYEQY
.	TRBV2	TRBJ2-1	ASSEDYEQF
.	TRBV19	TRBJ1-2	ASSEQGQIYGYT
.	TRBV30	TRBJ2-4	AWRTVAKNIQY
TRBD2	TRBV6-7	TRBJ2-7	ASSSPTSGGAYEQY
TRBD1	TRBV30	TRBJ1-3	AWSPGQGSGNTIY
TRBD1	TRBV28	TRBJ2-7	ASSTGQGNEQY
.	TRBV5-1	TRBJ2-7	ASSSTGLRSYEQY
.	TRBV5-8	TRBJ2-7	ASSRPGHSYEQY
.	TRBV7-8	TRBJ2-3	ASKTGWVSSTDTQY
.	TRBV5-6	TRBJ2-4	ASSRSDIQY
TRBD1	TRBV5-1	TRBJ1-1	ASSLEDRGTEAF
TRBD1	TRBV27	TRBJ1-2	ASSTQGLHGYT